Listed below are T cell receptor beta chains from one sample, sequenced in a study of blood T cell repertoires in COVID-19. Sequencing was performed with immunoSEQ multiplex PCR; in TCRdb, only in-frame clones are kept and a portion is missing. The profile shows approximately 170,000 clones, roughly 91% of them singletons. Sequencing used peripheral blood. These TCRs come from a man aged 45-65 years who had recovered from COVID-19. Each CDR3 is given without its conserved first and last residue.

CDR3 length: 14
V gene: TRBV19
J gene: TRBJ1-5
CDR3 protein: ASSTRGGTQDQPQH

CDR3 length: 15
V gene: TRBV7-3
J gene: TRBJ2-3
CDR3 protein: ASSLSSGGASTDTQY

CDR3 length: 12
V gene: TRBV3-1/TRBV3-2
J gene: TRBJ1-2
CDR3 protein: ASSQVQVLYGYT

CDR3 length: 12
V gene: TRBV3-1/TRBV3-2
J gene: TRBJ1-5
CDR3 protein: ASSQDAGVRPQH

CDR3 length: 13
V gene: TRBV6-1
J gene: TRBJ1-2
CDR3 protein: ASSDGTGINYGYT

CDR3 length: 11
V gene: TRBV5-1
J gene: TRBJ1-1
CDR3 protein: ASSRTGVTEAF

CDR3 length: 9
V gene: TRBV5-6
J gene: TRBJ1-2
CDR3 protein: ASSFGGGYT

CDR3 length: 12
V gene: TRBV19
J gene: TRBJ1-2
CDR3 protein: ASSALAGDTGYT

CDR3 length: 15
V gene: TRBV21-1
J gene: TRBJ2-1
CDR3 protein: ASSKAQGGETYNEQF

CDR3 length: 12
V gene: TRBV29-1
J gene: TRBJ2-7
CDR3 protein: SVEEPLAEREQY

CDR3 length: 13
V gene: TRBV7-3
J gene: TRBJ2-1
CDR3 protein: ASSSSPSGYNEQF

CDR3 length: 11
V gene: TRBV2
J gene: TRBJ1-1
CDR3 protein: ASSETGYTEAF

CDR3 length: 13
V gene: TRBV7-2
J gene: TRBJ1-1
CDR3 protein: ASSLVSGTGPSAF

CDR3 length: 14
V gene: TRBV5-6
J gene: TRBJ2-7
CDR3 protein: ASSLERRGLAYEQY

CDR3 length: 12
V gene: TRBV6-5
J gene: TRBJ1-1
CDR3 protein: ASSTKGGSTEAF

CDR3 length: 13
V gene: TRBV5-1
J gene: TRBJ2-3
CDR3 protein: ASSPGGARTDTQY

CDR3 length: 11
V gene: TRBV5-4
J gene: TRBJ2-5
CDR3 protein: ASSLTVQETQY

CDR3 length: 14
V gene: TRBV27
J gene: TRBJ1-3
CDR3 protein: ASSNTGHLSGNTIY

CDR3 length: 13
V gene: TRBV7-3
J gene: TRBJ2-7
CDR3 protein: ASSLRPGEGYEQY

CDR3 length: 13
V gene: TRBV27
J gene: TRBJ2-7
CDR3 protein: ASSPPGTGAHEQY

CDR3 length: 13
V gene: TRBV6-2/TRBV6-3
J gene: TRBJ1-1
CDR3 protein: ASSKDLQGYTEAF

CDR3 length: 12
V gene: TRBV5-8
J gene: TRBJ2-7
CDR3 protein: ASSRGQGAYEQY

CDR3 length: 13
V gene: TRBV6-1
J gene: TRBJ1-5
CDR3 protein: ASSEGTGVVKPQH

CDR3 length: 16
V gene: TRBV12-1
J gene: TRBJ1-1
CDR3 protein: ASSPVRQGAGEDTEAF

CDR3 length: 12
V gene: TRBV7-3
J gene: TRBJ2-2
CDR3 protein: ASSSSTVAGELF

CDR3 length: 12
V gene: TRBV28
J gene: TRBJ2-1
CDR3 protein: ASRGGQGINEQF

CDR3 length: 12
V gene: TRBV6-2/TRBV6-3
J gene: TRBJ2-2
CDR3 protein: ASSLQGDIGELF

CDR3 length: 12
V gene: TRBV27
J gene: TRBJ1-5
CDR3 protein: ASGSGQDNQPQH

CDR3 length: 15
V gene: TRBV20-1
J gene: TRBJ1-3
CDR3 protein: SASTGQPNFSGNTIY

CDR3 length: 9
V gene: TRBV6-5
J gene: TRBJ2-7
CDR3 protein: ASRSVYEQY

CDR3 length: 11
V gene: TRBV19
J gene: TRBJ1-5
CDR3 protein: ASSITDRQPQH

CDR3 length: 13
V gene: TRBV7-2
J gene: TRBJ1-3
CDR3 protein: ASSLGTDSGNTIY

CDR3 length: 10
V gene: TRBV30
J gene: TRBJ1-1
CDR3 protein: AYTGDNTEAF

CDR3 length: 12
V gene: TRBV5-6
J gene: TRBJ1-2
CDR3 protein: ASSLIRGLVGYT

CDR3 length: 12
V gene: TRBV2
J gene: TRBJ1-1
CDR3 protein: ASCDRGRGTEAF

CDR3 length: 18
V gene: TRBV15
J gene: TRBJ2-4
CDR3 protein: ATSRDLESSDPLAKNIQY

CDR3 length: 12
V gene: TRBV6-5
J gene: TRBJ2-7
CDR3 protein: ASSYSNTLEEQY

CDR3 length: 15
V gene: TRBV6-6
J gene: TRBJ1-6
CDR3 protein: ASSLTLGQGINSPLH

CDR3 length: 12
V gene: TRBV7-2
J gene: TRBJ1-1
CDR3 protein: ASSLVGGEAEAF

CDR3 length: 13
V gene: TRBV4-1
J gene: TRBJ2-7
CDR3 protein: ASSQTLDASYEQY

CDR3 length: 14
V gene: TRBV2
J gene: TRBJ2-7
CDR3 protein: ASSRGRGEASYEQY

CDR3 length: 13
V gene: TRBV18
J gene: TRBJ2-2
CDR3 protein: ASSPSTGGTGELF

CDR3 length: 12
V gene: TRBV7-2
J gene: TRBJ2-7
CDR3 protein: ASSLNRQYYEQY

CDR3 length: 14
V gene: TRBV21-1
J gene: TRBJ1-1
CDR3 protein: ASSKAQGGKNTEAF

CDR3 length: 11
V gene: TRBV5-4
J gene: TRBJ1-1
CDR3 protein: ASSLQQNTEAF

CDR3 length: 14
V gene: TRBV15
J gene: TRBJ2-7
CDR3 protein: ATSREELAGAYEQY